This T cell receptor (beta chain) originates from a study of CD8 T cells in ankylosing spondylitis. General observations from the study: Made up of under 10 highly homologous variants, a TCR beta motif appeared characteristic of ankylosing spondylitis blood.

Worth noting for this clonotype: Its antigen is as yet unknown.

MiXCR was run by TCRdb on the 5' RACE reads, yielding one entry per CDR3 protein. The data hold over 400,000 distinct CDR3 sequences, with 20% to 30% observed a single time. With 8 bases clipped from V and 10 bases from J, the junction kept 2 bases outside the gene matches. CDR3 size: 10 residues. This clonotype was sampled from a male donor with ankylosing spondylitis. V usage is TRBV12-3 or TRBV12-4 and J usage is TRBJ2-1, with TRBD2 matching over 7 bases. Sequenced sample: blood, either unsorted or a sorted T cell fraction (not recorded which). DNA of the CDR3: TGTGCCAGCGGTAGCGGGGAGCAGTTCTTC. Its protein product is CASGSGEQFF.